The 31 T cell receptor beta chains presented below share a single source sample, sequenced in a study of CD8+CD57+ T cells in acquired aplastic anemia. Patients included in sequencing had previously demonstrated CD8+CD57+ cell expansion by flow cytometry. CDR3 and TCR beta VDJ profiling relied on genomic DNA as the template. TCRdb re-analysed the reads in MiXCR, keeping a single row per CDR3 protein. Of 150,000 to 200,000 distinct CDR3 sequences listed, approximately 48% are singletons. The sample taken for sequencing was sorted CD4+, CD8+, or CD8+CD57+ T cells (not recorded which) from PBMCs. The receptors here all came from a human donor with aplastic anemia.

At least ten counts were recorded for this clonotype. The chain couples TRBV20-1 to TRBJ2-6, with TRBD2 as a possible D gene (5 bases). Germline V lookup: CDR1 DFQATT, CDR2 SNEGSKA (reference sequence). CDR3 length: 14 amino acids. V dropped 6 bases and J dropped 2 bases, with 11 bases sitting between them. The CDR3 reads CSAKRGTGANVLTF. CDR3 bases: TGCAGTGCCAAACGGGGTACTGGGGCCAACGTCCTGACTTTC.

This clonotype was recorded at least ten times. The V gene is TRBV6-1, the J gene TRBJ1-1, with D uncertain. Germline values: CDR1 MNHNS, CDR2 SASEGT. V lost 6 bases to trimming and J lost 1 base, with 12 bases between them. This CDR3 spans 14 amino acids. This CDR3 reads CASRWGGTNTEAFF. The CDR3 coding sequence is TGTGCCAGCAGGTGGGGAGGTACGAACACTGAAGCTTTCTTT.

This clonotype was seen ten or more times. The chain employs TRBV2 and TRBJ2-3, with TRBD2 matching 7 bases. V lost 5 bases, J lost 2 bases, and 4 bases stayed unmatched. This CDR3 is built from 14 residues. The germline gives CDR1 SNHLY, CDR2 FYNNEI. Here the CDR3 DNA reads TGTGCCAGCAGTAAGCGGGGTATCACAGATACGCAGTATTTT. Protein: CASSKRGITDTQYF.

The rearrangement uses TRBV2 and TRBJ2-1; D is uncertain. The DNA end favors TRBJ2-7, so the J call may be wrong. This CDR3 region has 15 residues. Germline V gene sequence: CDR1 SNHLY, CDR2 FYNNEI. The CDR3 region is CASSGLAVTYNEQYF. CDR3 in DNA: TGTGCCAGCAGTGGTTTGGCGGTAACCTACAACGAGCAGTACTTC.

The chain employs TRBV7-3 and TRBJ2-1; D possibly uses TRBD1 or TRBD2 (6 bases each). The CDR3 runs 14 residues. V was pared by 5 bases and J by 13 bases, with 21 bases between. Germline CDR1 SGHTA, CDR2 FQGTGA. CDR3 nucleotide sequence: TGTGCCAGCAGCCCCTCGGTCGACGGGGGCGGACAGTTCTTC. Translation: CASSPSVDGGGQFF.

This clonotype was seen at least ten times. The CDR3: CASSERNGLFF. The CDR3 DNA is TGTGCCAGCAGTGAAAGGAATGGACTGTTTTTT. The V and J genes are TRBV3-1 and TRBJ1-4; D is unresolved. Germline V lookup: CDR1 LGHDT, CDR2 YNNKEL (reference sequence). The germline V and J ends were trimmed by 6 bases and 13 bases, with 12 bases remaining between them. This CDR3 has 11 amino acids.

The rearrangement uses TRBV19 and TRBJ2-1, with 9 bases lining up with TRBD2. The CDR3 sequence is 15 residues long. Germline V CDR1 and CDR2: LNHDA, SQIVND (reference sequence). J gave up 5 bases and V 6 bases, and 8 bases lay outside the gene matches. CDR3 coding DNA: TGTGCCAGTAGGCCTAAGGGACTAGCCAACAATGAGCAGTTCTTC. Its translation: CASRPKGLANNEQFF.

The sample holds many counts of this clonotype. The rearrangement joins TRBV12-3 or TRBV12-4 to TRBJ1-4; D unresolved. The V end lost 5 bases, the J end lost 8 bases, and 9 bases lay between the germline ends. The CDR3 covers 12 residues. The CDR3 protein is CASSAEEEKLFF. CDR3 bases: TGTGCCAGCAGTGCCGAAGAGGAAAAACTGTTTTTT.

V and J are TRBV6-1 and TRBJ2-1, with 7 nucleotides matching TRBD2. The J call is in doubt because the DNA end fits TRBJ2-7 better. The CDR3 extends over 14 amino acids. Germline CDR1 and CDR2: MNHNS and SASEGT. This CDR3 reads CASSSGTLGYEQYF. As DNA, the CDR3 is TGTGCCAGCAGCAGCGGGACGTTGGGCTACGAGCAGTACTTC.

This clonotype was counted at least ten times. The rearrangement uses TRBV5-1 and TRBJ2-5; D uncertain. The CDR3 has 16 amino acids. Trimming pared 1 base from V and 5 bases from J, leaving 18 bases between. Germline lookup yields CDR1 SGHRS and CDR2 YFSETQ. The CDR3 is CASSLYGTGLGETQYF. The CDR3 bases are TGCGCCAGCAGCTTGTATGGCACGGGCCTTGGGGAGACCCAGTACTTC.

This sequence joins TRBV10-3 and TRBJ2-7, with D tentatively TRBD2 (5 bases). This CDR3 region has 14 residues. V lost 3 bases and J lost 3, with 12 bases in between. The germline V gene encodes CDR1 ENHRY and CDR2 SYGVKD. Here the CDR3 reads CAISDGGSIYEQYF. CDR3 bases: TGTGCCATCAGTGATGGTGGGAGTATCTACGAGCAGTACTTC.

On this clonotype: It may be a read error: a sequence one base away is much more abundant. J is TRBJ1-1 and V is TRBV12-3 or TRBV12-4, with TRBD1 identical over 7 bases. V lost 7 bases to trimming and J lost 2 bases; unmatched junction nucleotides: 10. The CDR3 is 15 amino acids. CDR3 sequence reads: CASIFDRQGNTEAFF. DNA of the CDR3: TGTGCCAGCATTTTCGATCGACAGGGTAACACTGAAGCTTTCTTT.

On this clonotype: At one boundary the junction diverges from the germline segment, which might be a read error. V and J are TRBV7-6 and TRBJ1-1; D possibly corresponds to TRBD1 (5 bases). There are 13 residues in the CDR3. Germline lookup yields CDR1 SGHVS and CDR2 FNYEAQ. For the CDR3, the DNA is TGTGCCGGCAGCTTGGGGGGGATTACTGAAGCTTTCTTT. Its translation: CAGSLGGITEAFF.

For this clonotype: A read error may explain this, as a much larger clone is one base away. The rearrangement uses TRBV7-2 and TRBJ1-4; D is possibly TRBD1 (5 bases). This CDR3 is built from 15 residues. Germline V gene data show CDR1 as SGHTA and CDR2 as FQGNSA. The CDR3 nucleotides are TGTGCCAGCAGCCGAAAATCAGGGATTAATGAAAAACTGTCTTTT. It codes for CASSRKSGINEKLSF. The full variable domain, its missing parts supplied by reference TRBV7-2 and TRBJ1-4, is GAGVSQSPSNKVTEKGKDVELRCDPISGHTALYWYRQSLGQGLEFLIYFQGNSAPDKSGLPSDRFSAERTGGSVSTLTIQRTQQEDSAVYLCASSRKSGINEKLSFGSGTQLSVL.

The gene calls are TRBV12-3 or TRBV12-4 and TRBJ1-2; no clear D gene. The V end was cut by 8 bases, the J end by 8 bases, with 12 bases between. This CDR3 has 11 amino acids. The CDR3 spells CASLRPGGYTF. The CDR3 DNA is TGTGCCAGCCTACGTCCTGGAGGCTACACCTTC.

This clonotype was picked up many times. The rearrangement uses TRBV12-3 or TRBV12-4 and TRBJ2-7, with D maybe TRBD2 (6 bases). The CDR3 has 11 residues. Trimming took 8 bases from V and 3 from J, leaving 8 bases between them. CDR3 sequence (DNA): TGTGCCAGCGGCGGGGACTACGAGCAGTACTTC. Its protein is CASGGDYEQYF.

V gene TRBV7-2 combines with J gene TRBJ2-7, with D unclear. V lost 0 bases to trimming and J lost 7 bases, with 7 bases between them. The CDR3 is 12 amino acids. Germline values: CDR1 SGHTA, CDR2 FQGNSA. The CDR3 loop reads CASSLAYREQYF. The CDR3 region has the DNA TGTGCCAGCAGCTTAGCCTATCGGGAGCAGTACTTC.

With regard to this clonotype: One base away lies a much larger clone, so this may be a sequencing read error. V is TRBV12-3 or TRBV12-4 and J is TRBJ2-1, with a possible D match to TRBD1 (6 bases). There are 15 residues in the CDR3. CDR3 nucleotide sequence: TGTGCCAGCAGTGGTACAGGGTGGTCCTACAATGAGCAGTCCTTC. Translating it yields CASSGTGWSYNEQSF.

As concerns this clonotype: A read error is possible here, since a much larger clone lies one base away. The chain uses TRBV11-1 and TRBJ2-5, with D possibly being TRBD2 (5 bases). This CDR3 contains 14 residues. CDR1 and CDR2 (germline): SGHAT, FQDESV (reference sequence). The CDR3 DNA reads TGTGCCAGCAGCCGTGCGGGCCGCCAAGAGACCAAGTACTTC. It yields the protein CASSRAGRQETKYF.

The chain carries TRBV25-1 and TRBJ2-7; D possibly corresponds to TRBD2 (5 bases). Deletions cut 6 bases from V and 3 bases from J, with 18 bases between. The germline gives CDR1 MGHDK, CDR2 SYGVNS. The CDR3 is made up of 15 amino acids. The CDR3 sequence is CASSGLVRKNYEQYF. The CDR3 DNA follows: TGTGCCAGCAGCGGACTGGTCAGAAAAAACTACGAGCAGTACTTC.

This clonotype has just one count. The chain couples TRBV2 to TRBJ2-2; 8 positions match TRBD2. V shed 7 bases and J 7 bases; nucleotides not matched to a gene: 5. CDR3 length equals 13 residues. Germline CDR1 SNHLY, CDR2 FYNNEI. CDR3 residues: CASNSGANGELFF. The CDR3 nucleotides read TGTGCCAGCAATAGCGGGGCTAACGGGGAGCTGTTTTTT.

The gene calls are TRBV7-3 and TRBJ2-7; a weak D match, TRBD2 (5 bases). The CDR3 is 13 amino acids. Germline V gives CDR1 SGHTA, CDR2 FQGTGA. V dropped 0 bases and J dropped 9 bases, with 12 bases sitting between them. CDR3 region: CASSLTGAAGQYF. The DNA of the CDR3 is TGTGCCAGCAGCTTAACAGGAGCGGCAGGGCAGTACTTC.

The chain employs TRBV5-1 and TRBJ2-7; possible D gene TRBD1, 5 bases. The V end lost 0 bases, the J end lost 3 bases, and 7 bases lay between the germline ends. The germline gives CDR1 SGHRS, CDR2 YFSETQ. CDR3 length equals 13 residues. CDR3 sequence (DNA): TGCGCCAGCAGCTTGGAGGGGATCTACGAGCAGTACTTC. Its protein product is CASSLEGIYEQYF.

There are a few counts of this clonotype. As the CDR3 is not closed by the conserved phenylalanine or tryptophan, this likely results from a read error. This CDR3 is CASRREGDQSEAFL. Here the CDR3 DNA reads TGCGCCAGCAGGAGGGAGGGGGACCAATCTGAAGCTTTCCTT. The V gene is TRBV5-1, the J gene TRBJ1-1, with a possible D match to TRBD1 (6 bases). CDR1 SGHRS and CDR2 YFSETQ come from the germline V gene. The CDR3 has 14 amino acids. Trimming removed 5 bases from V and 6 bases from J, with 17 bases in between.

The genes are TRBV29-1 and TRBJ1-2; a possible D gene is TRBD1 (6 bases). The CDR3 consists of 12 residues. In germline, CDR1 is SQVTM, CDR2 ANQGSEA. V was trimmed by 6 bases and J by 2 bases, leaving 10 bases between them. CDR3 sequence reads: CSVFQGNYGYTF. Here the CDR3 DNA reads TGCAGCGTGTTCCAGGGGAACTATGGCTACACCTTC.

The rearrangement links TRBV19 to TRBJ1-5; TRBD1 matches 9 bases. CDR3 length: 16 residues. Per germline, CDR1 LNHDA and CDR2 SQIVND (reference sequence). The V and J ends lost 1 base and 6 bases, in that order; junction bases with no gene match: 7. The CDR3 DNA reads TGTGCCAGTAGTATAGGGTCGGGACAGGGCGGTCAGCCCCAGCATTTT. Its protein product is CASSIGSGQGGQPQHF.

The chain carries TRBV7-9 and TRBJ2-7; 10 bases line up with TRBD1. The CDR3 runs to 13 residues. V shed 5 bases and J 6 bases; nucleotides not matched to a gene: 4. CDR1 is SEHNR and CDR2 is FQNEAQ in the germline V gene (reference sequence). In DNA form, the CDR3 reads TGTGCCAGCAGCCAAGGACAGGGGGTCGAGCAGTACTTC. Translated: CASSQGQGVEQYF.

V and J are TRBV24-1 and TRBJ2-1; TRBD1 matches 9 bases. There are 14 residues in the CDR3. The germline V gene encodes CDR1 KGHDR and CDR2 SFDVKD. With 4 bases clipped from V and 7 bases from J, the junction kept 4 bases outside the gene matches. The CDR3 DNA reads TGTGCCACCAGTGACCGGACAGGGGATAATGAGCAGTTCTTC. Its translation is CATSDRTGDNEQFF.

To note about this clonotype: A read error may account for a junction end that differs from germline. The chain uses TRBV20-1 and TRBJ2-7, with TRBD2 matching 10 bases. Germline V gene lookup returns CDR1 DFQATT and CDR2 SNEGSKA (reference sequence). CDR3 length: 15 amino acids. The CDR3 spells CSARDLAGVISEQYF. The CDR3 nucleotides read TGCAGTGCCAGAGACCTAGCGGGAGTTATCTCCGAGCAGTACTTC.

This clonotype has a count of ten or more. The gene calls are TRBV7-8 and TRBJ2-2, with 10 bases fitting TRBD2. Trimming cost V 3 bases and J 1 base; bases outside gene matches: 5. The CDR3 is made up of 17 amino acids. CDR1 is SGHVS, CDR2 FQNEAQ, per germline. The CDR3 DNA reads TGTGCCAGCAGCTTGAATTTAGCGGGGGGGAACACCGGGGAGCTGTTTTTT. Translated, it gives CASSLNLAGGNTGELFF.

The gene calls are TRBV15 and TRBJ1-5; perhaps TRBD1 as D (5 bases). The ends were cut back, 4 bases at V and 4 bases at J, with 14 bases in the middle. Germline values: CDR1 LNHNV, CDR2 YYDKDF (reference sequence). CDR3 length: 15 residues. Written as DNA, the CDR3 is TGTGCCACCAGCACGTTTCGGCAGGGTAATCAGCCCCAGCATTTT. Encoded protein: CATSTFRQGNQPQHF.